This TCR beta chain was identified during a study of T cells in Graves' hyperthyroidism and ophthalmopathy. Background on the study: Upon initial diagnosis and before any treatment, peripheral blood was collected. Findings and limits, study-wide: Clonotypes that were expanded in thyroid above 0.001 mostly appeared in blood too.

The CDR3 runs to 16 residues. Per the germline V gene, CDR1 is MGHDK and CDR2 is SYGVNS. Trimming pared 3 bases from V and 0 bases from J, leaving 11 bases between. A few counts support this clonotype. The antigen is unknown. The investigators amplified TCR beta CDR3 regions from RNA transcripts. HTBI primers were the set used in a first-round RT-PCR of the TCR CDR3. TCRdb reprocessed the multiplex PCR reads via MiXCR and lists one record per CDR3 protein. The table includes roughly 380,000 distinct CDR3 sequences, about 13% detected once. First hyperthyroidism diagnosis is when the blood sample was obtained, before any ophthalmopathy symptoms.

The receptor comes from a man aged 30 to 39 with Graves' hyperthyroidism that later progressed to Graves' ophthalmopathy. Specimen: blood. The J gene is TRBJ1-4, the V gene TRBV25-1; TRBD1 might be the D (6 bases). CDR3 region: CASSDYRAATNEKLFF. For the CDR3, the DNA is TGTGCCAGCAGTGATTACAGGGCGGCAACTAATGAAAAACTGTTTTTT.